One sample yielded the 29 T cell receptor beta chains listed below, sequenced in a study of low-dose radiotherapy and immunotherapy resistance in tumors. TRAV and TRBV primers primed cDNA for both TCRalpha and TCRbeta. For amplifying TCRs, the PCR ran for approximately 21 cycles with Phusion, which was used together with a constant-region primer and the adapter on the V primers. In TCRdb, the reads were re-called with MiXCR into one record per CDR3 protein. The table lists about 6,400 distinct CDR3 sequences, under 75% of them singletons. The receptors here all came from a human donor with advanced metastatic prostate, ovarian, gallbladder or colorectal cancer (not recorded which). This table probably holds off-target reads from a library built for another chain.

V gene TRBV2 combines with J gene TRBJ2-7; a possible D gene is TRBD1 (6 bases). Germline V gene data show CDR1 as SNHLY and CDR2 as FYNNEI. The CDR3 has 13 amino acids. V was pared by 6 bases and J by 4 bases, with 13 bases between. The CDR3 nucleotides are TGTGCCAGCAGAGGGGACAAGATGTACGAGCAGTACTTC. This translates into CASRGDKMYEQYF.

This clonotype occurred once. The CDR3 sequence: CAGRTAKNIQYF. The CDR3 DNA reads as TGTGCCGGGAGGACAGCCAAAAACATTCAGTACTTC. This sequence joins TRBV6-8 and TRBJ2-4; the D gene is possibly TRBD2 (6 bases). This CDR3 contains 12 residues. From germline, CDR1 is MNHGY and CDR2 SAAAGT. V was pared by 11 bases and J by 0 bases, with 8 bases between.

This chain joins TRBV9 and TRBJ2-5; D gene uncertain. V was shortened by 1 base and J by 2 bases, with 9 bases between the two germline ends. CDR3 length equals 14 residues. Germline CDR1 and CDR2: SGDLS and YYNGEE. The CDR3 DNA reads TGTGCCAGCAGCGTAACGTCGTATCAAGAGACCCAGTACTTC. Protein: CASSVTSYQETQYF.

The V call is TRBV4-2, the J call TRBJ1-5; D may be TRBD1 (6 bases). Germline lookup yields CDR1 LGHNA and CDR2 YNFKEQ. V was shortened by 4 bases and J by 5 bases, with 15 bases between the two germline ends. This CDR3 region has 15 residues. The CDR3 bases are TGTGCCAGCAGCCCCGGCGGGGGGGCACATCAGCCCCAGCATTTT. Amino acid sequence: CASSPGGGAHQPQHF.

The V gene is TRBV10-3, the J gene TRBJ1-1, with a tentative D call TRBD1 (6 bases). V shed 3 bases and J shed 4 bases, with 12 bases lying between them. Germline values: CDR1 ENHRY, CDR2 SYGVKD. This CDR3 is 14 amino acids long. Here the CDR3 reads CAISEGGLSTEAFF. The CDR3 DNA is TGTGCCATCAGTGAAGGGGGGCTTAGCACTGAAGCTTTCTTT.

V is TRBV28 and J is TRBJ1-6; D gene unclear. In germline, CDR1 is MDHEN, CDR2 SYDVKM. V lost 6 bases to trimming and J lost 5 bases, with 5 bases between them. This CDR3 contains 12 residues. CDR3 in DNA: TGTGCCAGCAGCCTTAATAATTCACCCCTCCACTTT. Protein: CASSLNNSPLHF.

V gene TRBV3-1 combines with J gene TRBJ2-5; 7 nucleotides match TRBD1. The V segment lost 3 bases and the J segment 9 bases; nucleotides outside the gene matches: 7. Germline CDR1 LGHDT, CDR2 YNNKEL (reference sequence). CDR3 length: 13 residues. CDR3 nucleotide sequence: TGTGCCAGCAGCCATCTTTCCGACAGGGCCCAGTACTTC. Protein: CASSHLSDRAQYF.

The rearrangement joins TRBV3-1 to TRBJ1-3; perhaps TRBD1 as D (6 bases). The CDR3 is made up of 13 amino acids. The germline V gene encodes CDR1 LGHDT and CDR2 YNNKEL (reference sequence). The CDR3 is CGSGTTSGNTIYF. The CDR3 DNA reads as TGTGGCTCCGGGACAACCTCTGGAAACACCATATATTTT.

The chain recombines TRBV3-1 with TRBJ2-6; D might be TRBD1 (6 bases). Trimming removed 0 bases from V and 0 bases from J, with 15 bases in between. Germline CDR1 reads LGHDT; CDR2 reads YNNKEL (reference sequence). This CDR3 is 19 amino acids long. In nucleotides, the CDR3 is TGTGCCAGCAGCCAAGATTTGAGGACAGAAGTCTCTGGGGCCAACGTCCTGACTTTC. Translated, it gives CASSQDLRTEVSGANVLTF. Full variable domain (rest looked up from reference TRBV3-1 and TRBJ2-6): DTAVSQTPKYLVTQMGNDKSIKCEQNLGHDTMYWYKQDSKKFLKIMFSYNNKELIINETVPNRFSPKSPDKAHLNLHINSLELGDSAVYFCASSQDLRTEVSGANVLTFGAGSRLTVL.

CDR3 protein: CASSPGDANYGYTF. CDR3 nucleotides: TGTGCCAGCAGTCCCGGGGATGCTAACTATGGCTACACCTTC. The chain combines TRBV6-2 or TRBV6-3 with TRBJ1-2, with unresolved D. CDR1 MNHEY and CDR2 SVGEGT come from the germline V gene. The CDR3 sequence is 14 residues long. The germline V and J ends were trimmed by 5 bases and 0 bases, with 10 bases remaining between them.

This clonotype was counted between two and nine times. V is TRBV5-5 and J is TRBJ1-5, with D perhaps matching TRBD1 (5 bases). Germline CDR1 SGHKS, CDR2 YYEKEE (reference sequence). The CDR3 runs 16 residues. The V end was cut by 3 bases, the J end by 3 bases, with 16 bases between. The CDR3 loop is CASSSLPEQVNQPQHF. The CDR3 coding sequence is TGTGCCAGCAGCTCCCTGCCCGAACAGGTCAATCAGCCCCAGCATTTT. The full variable domain, with the rest looked up from reference TRBV5-5 and TRBJ1-5, is DAGVTQSPTHLIKTRGQQVTLRCSPISGHKSVSWYQQVLGQGPQFIFQYYEKEERGRGNFPDRFSARQFPNYSSELNVNALLLGDSALYLCASSSLPEQVNQPQHFGDGTRLSIL.

This clonotype was picked up a small number of times. The CDR3 here is CASSRTGEPNQPQHF. CDR3 bases: TGTGCCAGCAGCCGGACAGGGGAGCCCAATCAGCCCCAGCATTTT. The chain carries TRBV14 and TRBJ1-5; 9 bases fit TRBD1. Trimming took 4 bases from V and 3 from J; bases not matched to a gene: 4. CDR1 and CDR2 (germline): SGHDN, FVKESK. This CDR3 is 15 amino acids long.

A word on this clonotype: One end of the junction varies from germline; a read error may be responsible. The J gene is TRBJ1-1, the V gene TRBV6-1; D gene uncertain. Germline V gene lookup returns CDR1 MNHNS and CDR2 SASEGT. This CDR3 region has 13 residues. CDR3 in amino acids: CASREGRWTEAFF. The CDR3 nucleotides read TGTGCCAGCAGGGAAGGGAGATGGACTGAAGCTTTCTTT.

This chain joins TRBV28 and TRBJ2-3, with 8 bases identical to TRBD1. Germline V gives CDR1 MDHEN, CDR2 SYDVKM. Trimming removed 2 bases from V and 1 base from J; junction bases left unmatched: 2. This CDR3 contains 15 residues. Here the CDR3 DNA reads TGTGCCAGCAGTTTACAGGGGGCTGGCACAGATACGCAGTATTTT. Translating it yields CASSLQGAGTDTQYF.

V is TRBV7-9 and J is TRBJ2-7; 8 bases map to TRBD2. The CDR3 sequence is 15 residues long. Trimming at V came to 5 bases and at J to 4 bases, leaving 10 bases not matched to a gene. Germline CDR1 reads SEHNR; CDR2 reads FQNEAQ (reference sequence). The CDR3 sequence: CASSPDRGGAYEQYF. CDR3 nucleotide sequence: TGTGCCAGCAGCCCCGATCGGGGGGGGGCTTACGAGCAGTACTTC.

CDR3 sequence: CASSLVLQGAGEQYF. The DNA of the CDR3 is TGTGCCAGCAGCCTCGTCTTACAGGGGGCTGGTGAGCAGTACTTC. The rearrangement joins TRBV7-8 to TRBJ2-7, with 9 nucleotides matching TRBD1. CDR3 size: 15 residues. The J segment lost 7 bases and the V segment lost 5 bases, leaving 12 bases of the junction unmatched. In germline, CDR1 is SGHVS, CDR2 FQNEAQ.

The chain has TRBV7-9 and TRBJ2-1; tentative D call: TRBD2 (6 bases). The CDR3 runs to 16 residues. The V end lost 7 bases, the J end lost 6 bases, and 22 bases lay between the germline ends. Germline CDR1 is SEHNR and CDR2 is FQNEAQ (reference sequence). CDR3 sequence: CASTVTGLTIGNEQFF. In nucleotides, the CDR3 is TGTGCCAGCACCGTAACGGGACTCACAATAGGCAATGAGCAGTTCTTC.

This clonotype is classed as large (0.1 to 1%). The chain combines TRBV6-1 with TRBJ1-1; D uncertain. V was clipped by 2 bases and J by 1 base, with 8 bases between them. The CDR3 extends over 14 amino acids. Germline CDR1 MNHNS, CDR2 SASEGT. CDR3 nucleotide sequence: TGTGCCAGCAGTGAATTTGTGGAGAACACTGAAGCTTTCTTT. Translated: CASSEFVENTEAFF.

This clonotype was seen more than once but under ten times. The chain uses TRBV19 and TRBJ2-2, with TRBD1 as a possible D gene (6 bases). This CDR3 spans 16 amino acids. The V end was cut by 5 bases, the J end by 2 bases, with 15 bases between. Germline CDR1 LNHDA, CDR2 SQIVND (reference sequence). The CDR3 sequence: CASSVLRDKNTGELFF. The CDR3 DNA sequence: TGTGCCAGTAGTGTCCTCCGGGACAAAAACACCGGGGAGCTGTTTTTT.

DNA of the CDR3: TGTGCCATCAGTGGGATTGATGGACAGGCCTACGAGCAGTACTTC. This codes for CAISGIDGQAYEQYF. The chain couples TRBV10-3 to TRBJ2-7, with 7 bases matching TRBD1. V trimming: 4 bases; J trimming: 2 bases; junction bases outside the gene matches: 8. Germline CDR1 reads ENHRY; CDR2 reads SYGVKD. The CDR3 length is 15 residues.

The genes are TRBV12-3 or TRBV12-4 and TRBJ2-3; perhaps TRBD1 as D (5 bases). V was trimmed by 5 bases and J by 0 bases, leaving 12 bases between them. This CDR3 is 15 amino acids long. CDR3 sequence reads: CASSPLGASTDTQYF. CDR3 DNA sequence: TGTGCCAGCAGTCCTCTTGGGGCTAGCACAGATACGCAGTATTTT.

Comments on this clonotype: This likely comes from a read error, as the CDR3 has no conserved phenylalanine or tryptophan at its end. The limits of the CDR3 on the DNA are not certain, so only TCRdb's listed CDR3 is given. V gene TRBV5-5 combines with J gene TRBJ2-7; the table gives TRBD2 as D, unverified against the DNA. The CDR3 adds up to 14 amino acids, both ends counted. CDR1 SGHKS and CDR2 YYEKEE come from the germline V gene (reference sequence). The CDR3 sequence is CASSPGGGLAGAPL.

The chain carries TRBV5-1 and TRBJ2-2, with 7 nucleotides matching TRBD1. With 2 bases clipped from V and 4 bases from J, the junction kept 11 bases outside the gene matches. Germline CDR1 SGHRS, CDR2 YFSETQ. This CDR3 contains 17 residues. The CDR3 is CASSLQTGSYFTGELFF. CDR3 nucleotide sequence: TGCGCCAGCAGCTTACAGACAGGGAGTTATTTCACCGGGGAGCTGTTTTTT. Filled out from reference TRBV5-1 and TRBJ2-2, the complete variable domain reads KAGVTQTPRYLIKTRGQQVTLSCSPISGHRSVSWYQQTPGQGLQFLFEYFSETQRNKGNFPGRFSGRQFSNSRSEMNVSTLELGDSALYLCASSLQTGSYFTGELFFGEGSRLTVL.

The chain couples TRBV3-1 to TRBJ2-7, with TRBD2 matching 8 bases. CDR1 LGHDT and CDR2 YNNKEL come from the germline V gene (reference sequence). V shed 7 bases and J 4 bases; nucleotides not matched to a gene: 9. The length of the CDR3 is 14 residues. The CDR3 nucleotides are TGTGCCAGCAACCCGGGACTAGGGATGTACGAGCAGTACTTC. It specifies CASNPGLGMYEQYF.

This chain uses TRBV5-6 with TRBJ1-2, with TRBD1 matching 8 bases. The CDR3 totals 16 residues. Per the germline V gene, CDR1 is SGHDT and CDR2 is YYEEEE. Losses at the gene ends were 2 bases for V and 4 bases for J; bases not matched to a gene: 10. The CDR3 DNA reads as TGTGCCAGCAGCTTCGGAGGACAGGGCTCCCTCTATGGCTACACCTTC. It yields the protein CASSFGGQGSLYGYTF.

The chain uses TRBV6-2 or TRBV6-3 and TRBJ1-1; TRBD1 matches 11 bases. The CDR3 runs to 16 residues. The J segment lost 7 bases and the V segment lost 6 bases, leaving 13 bases of the junction unmatched. The germline CDR1 and CDR2 sequences are MNHEY and SVGEGT. The CDR3 DNA reads TGTGCCAGCAGCCCGGGACAGGGGGGGTTCGTAGGTGAAGCTTTCTTT. Protein sequence: CASSPGQGGFVGEAFF.

This clonotype was picked up a small number of times. V and J are TRBV10-3 and TRBJ2-3, with a possible D match to TRBD2 (6 bases). Trimming pared 9 bases from V and 1 base from J, leaving 17 bases between. The germline gives CDR1 ENHRY, CDR2 SYGVKD. This CDR3 comprises 15 residues. CDR3 sequence reads: CAISPREFGTDTQYF. Here the CDR3 DNA reads TGTGCCATTAGCCCCCGGGAGTTCGGCACAGATACGCAGTATTTT.

This clonotype was observed a handful of times. The genes are TRBV7-2 and TRBJ2-7, with TRBD2 matching 10 bases. V dropped 5 bases and J dropped 4; count of bases not matched to a gene: 8. Looked up from germline, CDR1 is SGHTA and CDR2 is FQGNSA. The CDR3 is 15 amino acids. This CDR3 reads CASSQVAGGPYEQYF. For the CDR3, the DNA is TGTGCCAGCAGCCAGGTAGCGGGGGGCCCGTACGAGCAGTACTTC. The variable domain in full, completed from reference TRBV7-2 and TRBJ2-7, reads GAGVSQSPSNKVTEKGKDVELRCDPISGHTALYWYRQSLGQGLEFLIYFQGNSAPDKSGLPSDRFSAERTGGSVSTLTIQRTQQEDSAVYLCASSQVAGGPYEQYFGPGTRLTVT.

The chain combines TRBV20-1 with TRBJ1-2; D is undetermined. V dropped 1 base and J dropped 6 bases, with 6 bases sitting between them. Per the germline V gene, CDR1 is DFQATT and CDR2 is SNEGSKA (reference sequence). This CDR3 spans 11 amino acids. The CDR3 sequence: CSARALHGYTF. CDR3 nucleotide sequence: TGCAGTGCTAGAGCCCTCCATGGCTACACCTTC.